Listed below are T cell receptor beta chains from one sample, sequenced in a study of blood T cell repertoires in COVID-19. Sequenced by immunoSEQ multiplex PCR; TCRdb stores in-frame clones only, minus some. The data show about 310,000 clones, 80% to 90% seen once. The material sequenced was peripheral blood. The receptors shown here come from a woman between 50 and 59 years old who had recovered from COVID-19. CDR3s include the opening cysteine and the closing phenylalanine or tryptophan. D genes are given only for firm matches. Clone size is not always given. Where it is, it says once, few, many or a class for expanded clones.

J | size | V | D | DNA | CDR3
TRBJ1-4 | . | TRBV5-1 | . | TGCGCCAGCAGCTTGGTCGGGGGGCGAGGGAATGAAAAACTGTTTTTT | CASSLVGGRGNEKLFF
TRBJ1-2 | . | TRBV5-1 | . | TGCGCCAGCAGCTTGGACAGCCCACCCAACTTTTATGGCTACACCTTC | CASSLDSPPNFYGYTF
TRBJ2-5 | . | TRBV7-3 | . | TGTGCCAGCAGCTTATTTCCTAGCTTAGAGACCCAGTACTTC | CASSLFPSLETQYF
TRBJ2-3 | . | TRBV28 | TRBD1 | TGTGCCAGCAGTTCTAGGGACAGCCCCACAGATACGCAGTATTTT | CASSSRDSPTDTQYF
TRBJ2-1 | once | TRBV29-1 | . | TGCAGCGCCAACCACCCCTCCACGAGTGAGCAGTTCTTC | CSANHPSTSEQFF
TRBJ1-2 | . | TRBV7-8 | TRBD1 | TGTGCCAGCAGCCCCCGCGGGCAGGGGGACTATGGCTACACCTTC | CASSPRGQGDYGYTF
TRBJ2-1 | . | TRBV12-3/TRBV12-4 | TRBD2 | TGTGCCAGCAGTTTGGCTAGCGGAAAAGAGCAGTTCTTC | CASSLASGKEQFF
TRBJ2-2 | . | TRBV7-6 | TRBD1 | TGTGCCAGCAGCGCCCGAGGGGGCGTCACCGGGGAGCTGTTTTTT | CASSARGGVTGELFF
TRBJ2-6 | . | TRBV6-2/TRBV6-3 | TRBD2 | TGTGCCAGCAGTTACGGGCGGCTAGCGGCAACTGGGGCCAACGTCCTGACTTTC | CASSYGRLAATGANVLTF
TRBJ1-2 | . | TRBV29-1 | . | TGCAGCGTAGAAGAACGAGGGGGAAGGAGCTACACCTTC | CSVEERGGRSYTF
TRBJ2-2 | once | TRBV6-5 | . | TGTGCCAGCACCCCATCAGGTGCCACCGGGGAGCTGTTTTTT | CASTPSGATGELFF
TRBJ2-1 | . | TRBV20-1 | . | TGCAGTGCTAGACGCGGAGTCTTC | CSARRGVF
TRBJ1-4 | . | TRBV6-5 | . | TGTGCCAGCAGAACTACAGAAAAACTGTTTTTT | CASRTTEKLFF
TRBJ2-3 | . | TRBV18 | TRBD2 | TGTGCCAGCTCACCACTTAACAGCGGGGGTTACACAGATACGCAGTATTTT | CASSPLNSGGYTDTQYF
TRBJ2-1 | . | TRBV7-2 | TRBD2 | TGTGCCAGCAGCGCTCCCGGGACTAGCGGGAGAAGGAATGAGCAGTTCTTC | CASSAPGTSGRRNEQFF
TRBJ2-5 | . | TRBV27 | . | TGTGCCAGCAAAAAGGGCCAGGGGACCCAGTACTTC | CASKKGQGTQYF
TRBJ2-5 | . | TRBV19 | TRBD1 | TGTGCCAGTAGGCCGACAGGGGTTGGGGAGACCCAGTACTTC | CASRPTGVGETQYF
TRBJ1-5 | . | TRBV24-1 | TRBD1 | TGTGCCACCAGTGATCGGACAGGGGGTACCAGCAATCAGCCCCAGCATTTT | CATSDRTGGTSNQPQHF
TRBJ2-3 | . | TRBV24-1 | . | TGTGCCACCAGTGAAGCCGTAAGGGGCGGCACAGATACGCAGTATTTT | CATSEAVRGGTDTQYF
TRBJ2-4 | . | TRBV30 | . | TGTGCCTGGAGTGGAAACCGGGGGGCCAAAAACATTCAGTACTTC | CAWSGNRGAKNIQYF
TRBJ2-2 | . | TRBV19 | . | TGTGCCAGTAGCAGAGGCAGGGAAGGCACCGGGGAGCTGTTTTTT | CASSRGREGTGELFF
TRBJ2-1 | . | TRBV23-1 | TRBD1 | TGCGCCAGCAGTCAACGGAGACAGGGTAGGGCGGGCAATGAGCAGTTCTTC | CASSQRRQGRAGNEQFF
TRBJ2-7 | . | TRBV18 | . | TGTGCCAGCTCACCACCGGGGGCAGCTTCCTACGAGCAGTACTTC | CASSPPGAASYEQYF
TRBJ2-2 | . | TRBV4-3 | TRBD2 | TGCGCCAGCAGCCAATCTATGCGGGGGAGCACCGGGGAGCTGTTTTTT | CASSQSMRGSTGELFF
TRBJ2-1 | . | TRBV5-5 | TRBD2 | TGTGCCAGCAGCCGATCCGGGACTAGCGGAAATGAGCAGTTCTTC | CASSRSGTSGNEQFF
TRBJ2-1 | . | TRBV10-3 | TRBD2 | TGTGCCATCAGGACTAGCGGGCGGGAGCAGTTCTTC | CAIRTSGREQFF
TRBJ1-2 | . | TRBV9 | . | TGTGCCAGCAGCGTAGATACAGGAAGGGACTATGGCTACACCTTC | CASSVDTGRDYGYTF
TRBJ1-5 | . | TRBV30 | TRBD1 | TGTGCCTGGAGTGACAGGGGGCTGTTGCCCCAGCATTTT | CAWSDRGLLPQHF
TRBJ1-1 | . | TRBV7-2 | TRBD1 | TGTGCCAGCAGCTTCCAGGACAGGGGCAGAGCTTTCTTT | CASSFQDRGRAFF
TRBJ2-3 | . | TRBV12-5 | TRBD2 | TGTGCTAGTGGTTCTCAAAGGGGAGTGTCGGGACTAGCGACAGATACGCAGTATTTT | CASGSQRGVSGLATDTQYF
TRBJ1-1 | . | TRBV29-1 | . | TGCAGCGCCACCAGGGGGAACACTGAAGCTTTCTTT | CSATRGNTEAFF
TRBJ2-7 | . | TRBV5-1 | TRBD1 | TGCGCCAGCAGCCCTGGGACAGGACGATTCTCCTACGAGCAGTACTTC | CASSPGTGRFSYEQYF
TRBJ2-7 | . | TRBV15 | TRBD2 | TGTGCCACCAGCAGCCGGAGCGGGAGTGGGGACGAGCAGTACTTC | CATSSRSGSGDEQYF
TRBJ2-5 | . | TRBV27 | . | TGTGCCAGCAGTTTAGAACTGTCGGGGGCCCAGTACTTC | CASSLELSGAQYF
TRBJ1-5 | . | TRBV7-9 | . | TGTGCCAGCAGCGCCGCGGGTGTGGCAGGGGTTCAGCCCCAGCATTTT | CASSAAGVAGVQPQHF
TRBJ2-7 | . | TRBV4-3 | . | TGCGCCAGCAGCCAAGACTATTCCTACGAGCAGTACTTC | CASSQDYSYEQYF
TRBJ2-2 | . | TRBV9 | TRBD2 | TGTGCCAGCAGCGTTACTAGCGGGGGGGCGGGAGACACCGGGGAGCTGTTTTTT | CASSVTSGGAGDTGELFF
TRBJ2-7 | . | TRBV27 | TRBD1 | TGTGCCACGGCACAAAAATCCGGGACAGTCAAATACGAGCAGTACTTC | CATAQKSGTVKYEQYF
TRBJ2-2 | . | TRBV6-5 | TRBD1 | TGTGCCAGCAGCCTACAGGGGGGAATAACCGGGGAGCTGTTTTTT | CASSLQGGITGELFF
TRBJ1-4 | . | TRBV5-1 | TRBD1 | TGCGCCAGCAGCCTGTCTGGGGACAGGGTAGAAAAACTGTTTTTT | CASSLSGDRVEKLFF
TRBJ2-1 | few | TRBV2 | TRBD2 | TGTGCCATCCACACTAGCTATAGCGGGTTCAATGAGCAGTTCTTC | CAIHTSYSGFNEQFF
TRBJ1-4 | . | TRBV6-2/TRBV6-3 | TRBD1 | TGTGCCAGCAGTTGGGACAGGGACGGGACTAATGAAAAACTGTTTTTT | CASSWDRDGTNEKLFF
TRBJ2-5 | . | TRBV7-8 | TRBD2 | TGTGCCAGCTCAGGCCCAGCGGGAGTCGGGGAGACCCAGTACTTC | CASSGPAGVGETQYF
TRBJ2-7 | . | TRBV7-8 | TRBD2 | TGTGCCAGCAGCTTACTAGCGGGTGGAGAGCAGTACTTC | CASSLLAGGEQYF
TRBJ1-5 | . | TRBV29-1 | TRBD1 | TGCAGCGTTGCGACAGGGGTCGCTCAGCCCCAGCATTTT | CSVATGVAQPQHF
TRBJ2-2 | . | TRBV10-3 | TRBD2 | TGTGCCATCAGTGAGTCCGGGAGGGGAGCGGGCACCGGGGAGCTGTTTTTT | CAISESGRGAGTGELFF
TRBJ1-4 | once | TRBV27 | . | TGTGCCAGCAGACCCCGGGGGGGCTTTCAAGAAAAACTGTTTTTT | CASRPRGGFQEKLFF
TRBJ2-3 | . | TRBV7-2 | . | TGTGCCAGCCAAAGGGGCGGCAGCACAGATACGCAGTATTTT | CASQRGGSTDTQYF
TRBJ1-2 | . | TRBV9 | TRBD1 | TGTGCCAGCAGCACAAGTTCGGGACAGGGGGTCGGAAATGGCTACACCTTC | CASSTSSGQGVGNGYTF
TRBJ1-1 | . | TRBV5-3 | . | TGTGCCAGAAGCAGACCGACAGGTGGGAACACTGAAGCTTTCTTT | CARSRPTGGNTEAFF